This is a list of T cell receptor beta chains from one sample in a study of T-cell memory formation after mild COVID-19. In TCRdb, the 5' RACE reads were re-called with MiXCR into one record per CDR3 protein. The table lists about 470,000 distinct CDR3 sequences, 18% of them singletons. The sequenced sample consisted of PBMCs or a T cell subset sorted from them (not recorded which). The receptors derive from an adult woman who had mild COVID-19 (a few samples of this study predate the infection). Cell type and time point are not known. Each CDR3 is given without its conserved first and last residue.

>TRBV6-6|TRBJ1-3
ASSYFRDTIY
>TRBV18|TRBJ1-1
ASSPEQGKNTEAF
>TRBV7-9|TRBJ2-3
ASSWAVSGTDTQY
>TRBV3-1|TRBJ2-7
ASSQEQGRGHSEQY
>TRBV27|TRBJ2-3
ASRAHGALSNTDTQY
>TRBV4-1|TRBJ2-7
ASSHLKAGSPYEQY
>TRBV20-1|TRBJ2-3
SFAGTSSSSTDTQY
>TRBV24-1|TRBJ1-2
ATSDFVDPGIYGYT
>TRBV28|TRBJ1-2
ASSFRDRGFYGYT
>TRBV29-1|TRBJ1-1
SVVGTGVTEAF
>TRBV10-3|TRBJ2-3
AISAPKSRSTDTQY
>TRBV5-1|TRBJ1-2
ASSSGTAEDYGYT
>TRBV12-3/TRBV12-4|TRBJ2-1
ASSLRGGYNEQF
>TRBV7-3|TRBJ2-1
ASSDSSTGEQF
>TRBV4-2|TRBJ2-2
ASSQGGTSGKTGELF
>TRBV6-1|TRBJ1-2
ASSESGQGNGYT
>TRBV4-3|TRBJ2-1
ASSQDTGDEQF
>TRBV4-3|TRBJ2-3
ASSQEVPGDTQY
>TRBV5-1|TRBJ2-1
ASSREALSYNEQF
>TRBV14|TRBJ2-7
ASSQDPGTGVDEQY
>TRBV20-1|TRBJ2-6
SARQGSGANVLT
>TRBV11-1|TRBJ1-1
ASSAQTEAF
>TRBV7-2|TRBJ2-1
ASSPDRRNNEQF
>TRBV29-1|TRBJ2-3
SVVQGLDAADTQY
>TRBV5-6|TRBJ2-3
ASSLEGDGSTDTQY
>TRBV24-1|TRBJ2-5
ATSDLLLGGQETQY
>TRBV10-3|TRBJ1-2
AISESSGLNYGYT
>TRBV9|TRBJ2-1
ASSANVGTSGKGGNEQF
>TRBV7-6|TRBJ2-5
ASSTRTGMGETQY
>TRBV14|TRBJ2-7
ANSRGDCYEQY
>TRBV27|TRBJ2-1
ASSLLAPKWGEQF
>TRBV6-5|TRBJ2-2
ASSPTTGVDTGELF
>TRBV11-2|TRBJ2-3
ARSRFRTDTQY
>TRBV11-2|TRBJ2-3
ASSFSGRATDTQY
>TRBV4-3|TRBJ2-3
ASSQEAGVSSTDTQY
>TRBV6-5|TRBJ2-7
ASRPWTSGSDEQY
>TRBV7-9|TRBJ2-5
ASSLAKASGQETQY
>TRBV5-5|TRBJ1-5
ASSTYSGQPQN
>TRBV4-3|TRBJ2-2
ASSQERNTGELF
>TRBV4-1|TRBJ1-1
ASSQDRGDTEAF
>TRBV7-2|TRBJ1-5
ASSLGGGGSQPQH
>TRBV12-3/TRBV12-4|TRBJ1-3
ASTWNAGNTIY
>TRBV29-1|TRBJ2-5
SVAGGYQETQY
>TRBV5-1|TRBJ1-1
ASSWTGAENTEAF
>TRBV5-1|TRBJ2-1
ASSLGAGTSYNEQF
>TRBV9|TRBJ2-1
ASSVDGQGRNEQF
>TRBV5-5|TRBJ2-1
ASSLGAGGPFDYNEQF
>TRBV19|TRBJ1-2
ASSIYDRSNYGYT
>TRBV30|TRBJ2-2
AWTHQSTGELF
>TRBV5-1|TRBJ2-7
ASSLGLWDSYEQY
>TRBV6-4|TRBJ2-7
ASTGWAYEQY
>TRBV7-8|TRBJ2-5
ASSLNRGNRETQY
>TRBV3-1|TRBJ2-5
ASSQDETVTRPLAQY
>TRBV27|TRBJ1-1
ASSWPGQGRTEAF
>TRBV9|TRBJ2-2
ASSVEWVAGELF
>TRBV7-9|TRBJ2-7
ASSSFDRDEQY
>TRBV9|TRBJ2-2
ASRDLPGELF
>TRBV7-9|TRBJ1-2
ASSYGPGYT